These T cell receptor beta chains were read from a single sample in a study of T-cell memory formation after mild COVID-19. TCRdb reprocessed the 5' RACE reads via MiXCR and lists one record per CDR3 protein. The data show 450,000 or so distinct CDR3 sequences, roughly 20% seen once. The specimen sequenced was PBMCs or a T cell subset sorted from them (not recorded which). The receptors were sampled from an adult woman who had mild COVID-19 (a few samples of this study predate the infection). Cell type and time point are not known. Each CDR3 is given with its conserved first and last residue. The order of the fields is clone size, J gene, V gene, CDR3 protein. Clone size is shown for a subset of rows, as once, few, many or a class of expanded clone.

>NA|TRBJ1-2|TRBV4-2
CASSQVHGGGDYGYTF
>few|TRBJ2-1|TRBV29-1
CSVPTSGRAHEQFF
>few|TRBJ2-5|TRBV5-6
CASSLELGWTQYF
>few|TRBJ2-1|TRBV9
CASSVRGGRSNEQFF
>NA|TRBJ2-1|TRBV12-3/TRBV12-4
CASSRDRSFYNEQFF
>NA|TRBJ2-7|TRBV4-2
CASSQDLSAGDEQYF
>few|TRBJ2-7|TRBV20-1
CSARGLRGIYEQYF
>NA|TRBJ2-3|TRBV5-5
CASSFRRTGRTDTQYF
>few|TRBJ2-7|TRBV7-8
CASSSPFGHYEQYF
>NA|TRBJ1-3|TRBV20-1
CSARQGGNTIYF
>NA|TRBJ1-4|TRBV19
CASSVGRTNEKLFF
>NA|TRBJ2-4|TRBV7-9
CASSLLTSGGLAKNIQYF
>few|TRBJ2-2|TRBV7-8
CASSVQAGTRTAGELFF
>NA|TRBJ2-7|TRBV6-1
CASSAGTGSYEQYF
>NA|TRBJ1-1|TRBV7-9
CASSARDTLNTEVFF
>NA|TRBJ1-3|TRBV12-3/TRBV12-4
CASSPSGRRSGNTIYF
>many|TRBJ1-5|TRBV5-5
CASSHRPVSDQPQHF
>few|TRBJ2-7|TRBV10-3
CAIRLQGIYEQYF
>NA|TRBJ1-5|TRBV5-1
CASSLAGDGYQPQHF
>few|TRBJ1-1|TRBV2
CASSDLAGANTEAFF
>NA|TRBJ2-7|TRBV10-1
CASSVNRRESYEQYF
>few|TRBJ2-7|TRBV12-3/TRBV12-4
CASSLWRGEQYF
>NA|TRBJ2-2|TRBV7-2
CASSPGTGHTGELFF
>few|TRBJ2-2|TRBV7-6
CASSLVAGGTATGELFF
>NA|TRBJ2-1|TRBV5-1
CASSLSGLAGANEQFF
>many|TRBJ2-7|TRBV7-9
CASTTGTGNTYEQYF
>many|TRBJ2-5|TRBV11-3
CASSPLGGLRGETQYF
>NA|TRBJ2-5|TRBV7-2
CASSTRSQETQYF
>NA|TRBJ2-7|TRBV9
CASSVCSWVGACEQYF